What follows is one T cell receptor beta chain and its context. Measured with immunoSEQ multiplex PCR; TCRdb has only the in-frame clones, and not every one. The data hold under 200,000 clones, with just under 95% observed a single time. These data come from a study of control samples from healthy donors and cancer patients. This CDR3 comprises 16 residues. The germline V gene has CDR1 SGHTA and CDR2 FQGNSA. V shed 5 bases and J shed 8 bases, with 21 bases lying between them. What was sequenced was blood. This receptor was obtained from a woman aged 55-70 years in good health. The chain joins TRBV7-2 to TRBJ1-4; no definite D call. The CDR3 sequence: CASSQGGIAGMEKLFF. CDR3 nucleotide sequence: TGTGCCAGCAGCCAAGGCGGTATTGCGGGGATGGAAAAACTGTTTTTT. The full variable domain, with the rest looked up from reference TRBV7-2 and TRBJ1-4, is GAGVSQSPSNKVTEKGKDVELRCDPISGHTALYWYRQSLGQGLEFLIYFQGNSAPDKSGLPSDRFSAERTGGSVSTLTIQRTQQEDSAVYLCASSQGGIAGMEKLFFGSGTQLSVL.